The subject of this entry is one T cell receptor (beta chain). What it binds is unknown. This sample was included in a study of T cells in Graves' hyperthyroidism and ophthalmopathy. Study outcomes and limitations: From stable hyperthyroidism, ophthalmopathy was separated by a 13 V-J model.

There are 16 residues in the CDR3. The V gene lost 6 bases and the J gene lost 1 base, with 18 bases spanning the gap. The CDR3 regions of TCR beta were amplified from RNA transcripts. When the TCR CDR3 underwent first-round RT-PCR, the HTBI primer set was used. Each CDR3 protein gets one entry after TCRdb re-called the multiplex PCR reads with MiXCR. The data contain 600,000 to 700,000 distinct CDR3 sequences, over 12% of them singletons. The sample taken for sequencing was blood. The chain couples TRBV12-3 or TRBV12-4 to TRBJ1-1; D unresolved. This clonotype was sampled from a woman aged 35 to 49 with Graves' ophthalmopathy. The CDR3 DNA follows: TGTGCCAGCAGCCCAGCCGCGGTGTGGGGGAACACTGAAGCTTTCTTT. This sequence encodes CASSPAAVWGNTEAFF.